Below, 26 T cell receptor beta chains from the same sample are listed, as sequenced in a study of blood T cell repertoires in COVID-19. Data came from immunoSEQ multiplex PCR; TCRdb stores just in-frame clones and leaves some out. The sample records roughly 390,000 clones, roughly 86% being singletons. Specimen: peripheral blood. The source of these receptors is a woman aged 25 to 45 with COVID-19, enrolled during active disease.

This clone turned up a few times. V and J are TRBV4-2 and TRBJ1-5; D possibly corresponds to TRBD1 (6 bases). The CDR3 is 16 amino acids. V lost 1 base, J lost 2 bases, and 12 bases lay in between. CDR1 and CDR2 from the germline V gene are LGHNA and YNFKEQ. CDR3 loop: CASSQVLQGGNQPQHF. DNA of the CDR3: TGTGCCAGCAGCCAAGTTCTACAGGGAGGCAATCAGCCCCAGCATTTT.

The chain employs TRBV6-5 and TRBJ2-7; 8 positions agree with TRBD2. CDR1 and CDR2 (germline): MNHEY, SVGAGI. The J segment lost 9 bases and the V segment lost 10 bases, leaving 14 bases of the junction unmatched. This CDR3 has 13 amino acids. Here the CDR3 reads CATQRGSGDGQYF. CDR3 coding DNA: TGTGCCACCCAGCGGGGGTCGGGGGACGGGCAGTACTTC.

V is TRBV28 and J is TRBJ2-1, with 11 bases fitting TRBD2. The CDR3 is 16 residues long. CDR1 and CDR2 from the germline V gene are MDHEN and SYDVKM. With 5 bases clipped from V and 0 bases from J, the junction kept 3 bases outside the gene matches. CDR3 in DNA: TGTGCCAGCAGTCCTAGCGGGAGGAGCTCCTACAATGAGCAGTTCTTC. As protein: CASSPSGRSSYNEQFF.

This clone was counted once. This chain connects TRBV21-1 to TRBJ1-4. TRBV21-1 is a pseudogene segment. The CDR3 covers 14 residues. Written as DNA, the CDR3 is TGTGCCAGCAGCAAAATCAGAGGAAATGAAAAACTGTTTTTT. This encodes CASSKIRGNEKLFF.

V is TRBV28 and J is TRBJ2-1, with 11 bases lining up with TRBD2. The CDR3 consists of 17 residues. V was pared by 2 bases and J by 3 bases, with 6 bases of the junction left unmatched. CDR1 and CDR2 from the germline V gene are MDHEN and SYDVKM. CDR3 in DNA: TGTGCCAGCAGTTTACCCACTAGCGGGAGTTTCTACAATGAGCAGTTCTTC. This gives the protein CASSLPTSGSFYNEQFF. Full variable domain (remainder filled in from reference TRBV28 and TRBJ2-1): DVKVTQSSRYLVKRTGEKVFLECVQDMDHENMFWYRQDPGLGLRLIYFSYDVKMKEKGDIPEGYSVSREKKERFSLILESASTNQTSMYLCASSLPTSGSFYNEQFFGPGTRLTVL.

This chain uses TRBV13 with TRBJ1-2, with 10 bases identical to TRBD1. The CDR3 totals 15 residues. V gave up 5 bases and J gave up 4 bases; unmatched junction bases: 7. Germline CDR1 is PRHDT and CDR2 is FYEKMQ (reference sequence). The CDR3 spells CASSRDRGHGYGYTF. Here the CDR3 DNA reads TGTGCCAGCAGCCGCGACAGGGGGCACGGCTATGGCTACACCTTC.

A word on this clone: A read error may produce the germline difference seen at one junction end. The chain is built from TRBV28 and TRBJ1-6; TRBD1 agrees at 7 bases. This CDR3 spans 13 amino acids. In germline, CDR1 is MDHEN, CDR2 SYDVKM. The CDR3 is CASAGTVYSPLHF. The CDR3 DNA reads TGTGCCAGCGCCGGGACAGTATATTCCCCCCTCCACTTT.

Here the CDR3 reads CSVEPDLNNEQFF. Here the CDR3 DNA reads TGCAGCGTTGAACCCGACTTGAACAATGAGCAGTTCTTC. J is TRBJ2-1 and V is TRBV29-1, with D uncertain. This CDR3 spans 13 amino acids. Trimming took off 2 bases at V and 5 bases at J, with 10 bases between the two ends. Germline assignment: CDR1 SQVTM and CDR2 ANQGSEA.

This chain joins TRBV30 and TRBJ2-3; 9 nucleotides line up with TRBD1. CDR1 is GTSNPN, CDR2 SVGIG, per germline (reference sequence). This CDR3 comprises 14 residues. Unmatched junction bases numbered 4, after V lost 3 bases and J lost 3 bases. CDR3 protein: CAWSQGQGTDTQYF. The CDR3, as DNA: TGTGCCTGGAGCCAGGGACAGGGTACAGATACGCAGTATTTT.

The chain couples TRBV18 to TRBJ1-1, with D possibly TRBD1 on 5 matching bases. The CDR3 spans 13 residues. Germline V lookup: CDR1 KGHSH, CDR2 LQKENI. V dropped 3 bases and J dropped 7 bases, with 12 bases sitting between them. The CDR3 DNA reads TGTGCCAGCTCACCCGGCGTAAGGGGTGAAGCTTTCTTT. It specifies CASSPGVRGEAFF. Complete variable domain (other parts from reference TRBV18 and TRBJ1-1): NAGVMQNPRHLVRRRGQEARLRCSPMKGHSHVYWYRQLPEEGLKFMVYLQKENIIDESGMPKERFSAEFPKEGPSILRIQQVVRGDSAAYFCASSPGVRGEAFFGQGTRLTVV.

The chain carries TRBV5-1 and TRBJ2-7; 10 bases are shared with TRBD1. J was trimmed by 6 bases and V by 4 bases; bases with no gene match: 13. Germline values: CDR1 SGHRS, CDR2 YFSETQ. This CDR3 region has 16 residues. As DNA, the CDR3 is TGCGCCAGCAGCGTAGAATCCGGGACAGGGGTCTTCGAGCAGTACTTC. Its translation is CASSVESGTGVFEQYF.

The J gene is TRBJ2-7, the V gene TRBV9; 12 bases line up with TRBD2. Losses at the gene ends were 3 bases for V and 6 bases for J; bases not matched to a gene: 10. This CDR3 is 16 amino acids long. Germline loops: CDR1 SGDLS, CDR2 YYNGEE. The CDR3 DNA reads TGTGCCAGCAGCGCCCTACTAGCGGGAGGATATGGCGAGCAGTACTTC. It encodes CASSALLAGGYGEQYF.

The CDR3 region has the DNA TGCGCCAGCAGCGTAACGGGTGCAACTAATGAAAAACTGTTTTTT. Its protein is CASSVTGATNEKLFF. The chain joins TRBV5-1 to TRBJ1-4, with D uncertain. The CDR3 sequence is 15 residues long. Germline CDR1 and CDR2: SGHRS and YFSETQ. The V gene lost 4 bases and the J gene lost 0 bases, with 10 bases spanning the gap.

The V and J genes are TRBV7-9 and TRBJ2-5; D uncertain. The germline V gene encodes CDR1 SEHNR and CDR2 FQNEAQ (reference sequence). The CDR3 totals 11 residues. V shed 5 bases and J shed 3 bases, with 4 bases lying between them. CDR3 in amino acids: CASSPKETQYF. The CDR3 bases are TGTGCCAGCAGCCCCAAAGAGACCCAGTACTTC.

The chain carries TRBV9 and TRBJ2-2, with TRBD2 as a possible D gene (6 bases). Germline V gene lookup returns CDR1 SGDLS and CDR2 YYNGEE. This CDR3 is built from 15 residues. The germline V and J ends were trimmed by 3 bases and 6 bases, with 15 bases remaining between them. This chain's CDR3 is CASSALERGSGELFF. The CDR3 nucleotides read TGTGCCAGCAGCGCGCTAGAACGGGGGTCCGGGGAGCTGTTTTTT.

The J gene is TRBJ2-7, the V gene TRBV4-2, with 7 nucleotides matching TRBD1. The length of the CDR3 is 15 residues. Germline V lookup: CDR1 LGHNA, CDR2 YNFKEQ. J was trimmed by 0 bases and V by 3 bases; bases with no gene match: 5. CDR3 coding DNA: TGTGCCAGCAGCCAGGCCGGGACAGTCTCCTACGAGCAGTACTTC. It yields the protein CASSQAGTVSYEQYF.

The CDR3 nucleotides are TGCGCCAGCAGACCCCTTAGCGGCCGGGCAGATACGCAGTATTTT. Its protein is CASRPLSGRADTQYF. The rearrangement joins TRBV5-1 to TRBJ2-3, with a weak D call TRBD2 (6 bases). V dropped 5 bases and J dropped 4 bases, with 17 bases sitting between them. The V gene's germline CDR1 is SGHRS and CDR2 YFSETQ. The CDR3 has 15 amino acids.

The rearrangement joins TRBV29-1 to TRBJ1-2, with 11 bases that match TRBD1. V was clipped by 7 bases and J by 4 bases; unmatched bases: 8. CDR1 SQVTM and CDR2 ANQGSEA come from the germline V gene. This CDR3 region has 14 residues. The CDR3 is CSADGQGAVYGYTF. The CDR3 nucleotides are TGCAGCGCTGATGGACAGGGGGCGGTCTATGGCTACACCTTC.

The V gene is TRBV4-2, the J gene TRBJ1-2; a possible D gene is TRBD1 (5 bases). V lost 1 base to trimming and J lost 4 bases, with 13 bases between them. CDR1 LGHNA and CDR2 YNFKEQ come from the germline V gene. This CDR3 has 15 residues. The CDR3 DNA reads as TGTGCCAGCAGCCAAGGGGCAGGGTCTCGCTATGGCTACACCTTC. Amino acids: CASSQGAGSRYGYTF.

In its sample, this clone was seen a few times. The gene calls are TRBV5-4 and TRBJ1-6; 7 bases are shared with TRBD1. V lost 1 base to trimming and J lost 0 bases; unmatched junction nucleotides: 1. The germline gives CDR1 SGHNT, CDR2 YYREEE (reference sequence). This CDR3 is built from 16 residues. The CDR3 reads CASSLSGGSYNSPLHF. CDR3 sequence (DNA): TGTGCCAGCAGCTTGTCAGGGGGCTCCTATAATTCACCCCTCCACTTT.

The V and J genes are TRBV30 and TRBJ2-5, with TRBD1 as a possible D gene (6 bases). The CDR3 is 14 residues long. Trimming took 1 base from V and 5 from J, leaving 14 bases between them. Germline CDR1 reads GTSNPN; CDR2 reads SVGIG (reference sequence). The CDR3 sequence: CAWSGTVGWETQYF. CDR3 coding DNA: TGTGCCTGGAGTGGGACAGTAGGTTGGGAGACCCAGTACTTC. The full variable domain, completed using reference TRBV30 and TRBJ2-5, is SQTIHQWPATLVQPVGSPLSLECTVEGTSNPNLYWYRQAAGRGLQLLFYSVGIGQISSEVPQNLSASRPQDRQFILSSKKLLLSDSGFYLCAWSGTVGWETQYFGPGTRLLVL.

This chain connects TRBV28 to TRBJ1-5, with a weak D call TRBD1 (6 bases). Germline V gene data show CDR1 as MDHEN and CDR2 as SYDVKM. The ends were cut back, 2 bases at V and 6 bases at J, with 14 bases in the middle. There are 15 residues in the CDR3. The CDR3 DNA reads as TGTGCCAGCAGTTTACCTACAGGGCTACTTCAGCCCCAGCATTTT. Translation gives CASSLPTGLLQPQHF. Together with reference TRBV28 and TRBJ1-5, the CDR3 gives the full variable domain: DVKVTQSSRYLVKRTGEKVFLECVQDMDHENMFWYRQDPGLGLRLIYFSYDVKMKEKGDIPEGYSVSREKKERFSLILESASTNQTSMYLCASSLPTGLLQPQHFGDGTRLSIL.

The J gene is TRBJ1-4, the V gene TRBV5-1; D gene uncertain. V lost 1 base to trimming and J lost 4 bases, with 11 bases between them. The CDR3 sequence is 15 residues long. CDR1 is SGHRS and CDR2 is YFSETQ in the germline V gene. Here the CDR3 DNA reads TGCGCCAGCAGCTTGATGAGGAGCGGTAATGAAAAACTGTTTTTT. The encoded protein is CASSLMRSGNEKLFF.

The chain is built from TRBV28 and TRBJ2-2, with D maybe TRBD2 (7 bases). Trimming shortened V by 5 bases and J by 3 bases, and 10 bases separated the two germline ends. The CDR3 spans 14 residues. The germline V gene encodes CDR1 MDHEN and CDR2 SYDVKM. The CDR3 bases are TGTGCCAGCAGTAGGGGGGGCGACACCGGGGAGCTGTTTTTT. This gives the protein CASSRGGDTGELFF.

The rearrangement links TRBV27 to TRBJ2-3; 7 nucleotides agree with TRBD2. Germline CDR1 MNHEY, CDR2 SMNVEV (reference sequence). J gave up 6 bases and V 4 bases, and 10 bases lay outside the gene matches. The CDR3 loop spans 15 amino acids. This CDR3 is CASSSLAERADTQYF. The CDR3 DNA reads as TGTGCCAGCAGTTCCCTAGCGGAACGCGCGGATACGCAGTATTTT.

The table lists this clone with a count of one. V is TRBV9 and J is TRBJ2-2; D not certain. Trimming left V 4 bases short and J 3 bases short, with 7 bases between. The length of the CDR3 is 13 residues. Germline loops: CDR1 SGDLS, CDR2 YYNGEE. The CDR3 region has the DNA TGTGCCAGCAGCCCCCTGTACACCGGGGAGCTGTTTTTT. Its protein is CASSPLYTGELFF.